A selection of T cell receptor beta chains follows, all from one sample in a study of blood T cell repertoires in COVID-19. The table came from immunoSEQ multiplex PCR; TCRdb's copy has only in-frame clones and leaves some out. The top ten clones hold 7.5% to 9.5% of a sample with about 500,000 clones, 85% to 90% of them seen once. Input material: peripheral blood. These TCRs come from a woman in her 50s with COVID-19, enrolled during active disease. Both conserved end residues are part of each CDR3. A D gene is named only where the DNA matches it firmly. Not all rows give a size; the values are once, few, many and, for expanded clones, a class.

d_gene | j_gene | abundance | v_gene | CDR3aa | CDR3nt
NA | TRBJ1-1 | NA | TRBV11-2 | CASSLAPTGNVMNTEAFF | TGTGCCAGCAGCTTAGCCCCTACAGGGAATGTTATGAACACTGAAGCTTTCTTT
TRBD1 | TRBJ1-2 | NA | TRBV11-2 | CASSPGQGHTF | TGTGCCAGCAGCCCAGGACAGGGTCACACCTTC
NA | TRBJ1-1 | once | TRBV29-1 | CSTLGGMTEAFF | TGCAGCACCCTCGGGGGAATGACTGAAGCTTTCTTT
NA | TRBJ1-5 | NA | TRBV2 | CASSEGQFNQPQHF | TGTGCCAGCAGTGAGGGGCAATTCAATCAGCCCCAGCATTTT
TRBD1 | TRBJ2-7 | NA | TRBV6-5 | CASAPAGGNEQYF | TGTGCCAGCGCCCCCGCAGGGGGCAACGAGCAGTACTTC
NA | TRBJ1-1 | NA | TRBV29-1 | CSDDTRETNTEAFF | TGCAGCGACGACACCCGGGAGACGAACACTGAAGCTTTCTTT
NA | TRBJ1-2 | NA | TRBV30 | CAWSSPDRRGGYTF | TGTGCCTGGAGCTCGCCGGATCGACGGGGTGGCTACACCTTC
TRBD1 | TRBJ1-5 | NA | TRBV28 | CASSASDRGNQPQHF | TGTGCCAGCAGTGCTTCCGACAGGGGGAATCAGCCCCAGCATTTT
NA | TRBJ1-6 | NA | TRBV6-5 | CASSYDQYTNSPLHF | TGTGCCAGCAGTTATGATCAGTATACTAATTCACCCCTCCACTTT
TRBD1 | TRBJ1-2 | few | TRBV9 | CASATGADGYTF | TGTGCCAGCGCGACAGGGGCTGATGGCTACACCTTC
TRBD1 | TRBJ1-3 | NA | TRBV5-1 | CASRTGSSGNTIYF | TGCGCCAGCCGGACAGGGAGCTCTGGAAACACCATATATTTT